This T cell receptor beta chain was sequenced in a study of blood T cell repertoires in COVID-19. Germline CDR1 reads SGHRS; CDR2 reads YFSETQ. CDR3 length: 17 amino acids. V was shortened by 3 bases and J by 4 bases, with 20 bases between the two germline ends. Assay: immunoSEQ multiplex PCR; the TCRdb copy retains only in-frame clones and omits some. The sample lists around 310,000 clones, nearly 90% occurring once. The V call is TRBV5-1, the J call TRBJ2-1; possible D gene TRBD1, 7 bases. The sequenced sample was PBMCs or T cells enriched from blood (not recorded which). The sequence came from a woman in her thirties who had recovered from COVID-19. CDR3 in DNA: TGCGCCAGCAGCTCCCAGGGGGGCGGGACAACTTACAATGAGCAGTTCTTC. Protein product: CASSSQGGGTTYNEQFF.